This TCR beta chain was recovered during a study of blood T cell repertoires in COVID-19. How the authors handled the data: Researchers report that nucleated cell counts were estimated from reference gene primer amplification. TCRdb keeps only in-frame clones here, not all; method: immunoSEQ multiplex PCR. That table furnishes V, J and clone size, whereas the DNA furnished D and trimming. The sample records 100,000 to 150,000 clones, 70% to 85% being singletons. The CDR3 loop spans 15 amino acids. V shed 2 bases and J shed 1 base, with 12 bases lying between them. Germline values: CDR1 GTSNPN, CDR2 SVGIG (reference sequence).

The V gene is TRBV30, the J gene TRBJ1-5; D uncertain. The sequencing input was peripheral blood. This receptor was obtained from a woman older than 75 with acute or convalescent COVID-19. In DNA, the CDR3 is TGTGCCTGGAGTATGACTCTTGGGAGCAATCAGCCCCAGCATTTT. Translating it yields CAWSMTLGSNQPQHF.